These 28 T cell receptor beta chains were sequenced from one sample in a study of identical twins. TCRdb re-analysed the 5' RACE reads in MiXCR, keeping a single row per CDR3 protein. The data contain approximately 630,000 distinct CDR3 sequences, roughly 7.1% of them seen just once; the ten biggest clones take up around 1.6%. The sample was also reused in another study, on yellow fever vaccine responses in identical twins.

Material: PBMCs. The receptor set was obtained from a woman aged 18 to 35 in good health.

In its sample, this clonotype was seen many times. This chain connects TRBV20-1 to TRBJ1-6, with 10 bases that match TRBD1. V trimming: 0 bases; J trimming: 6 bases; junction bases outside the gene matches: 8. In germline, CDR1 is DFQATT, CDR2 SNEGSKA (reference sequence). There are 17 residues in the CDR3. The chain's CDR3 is CSARESRDRGPNSPLHF. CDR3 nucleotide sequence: TGCAGTGCTAGAGAGAGCCGGGACAGGGGACCTAATTCACCCCTCCACTTT.

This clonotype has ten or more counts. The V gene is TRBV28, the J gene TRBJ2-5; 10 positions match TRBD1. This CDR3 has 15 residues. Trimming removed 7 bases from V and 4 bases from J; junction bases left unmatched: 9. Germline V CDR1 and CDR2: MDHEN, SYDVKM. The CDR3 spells CASTNGQGGSETQYF. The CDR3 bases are TGTGCCAGCACCAACGGACAGGGGGGTTCAGAGACCCAGTACTTC.

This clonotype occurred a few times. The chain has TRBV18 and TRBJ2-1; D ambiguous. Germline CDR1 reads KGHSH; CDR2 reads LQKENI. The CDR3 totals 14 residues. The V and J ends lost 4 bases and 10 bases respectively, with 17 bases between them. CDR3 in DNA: TGTGCCAGCTCACGTTCAATGAGTTTGTTCGAGCAGTTCTTC. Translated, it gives CASSRSMSLFEQFF.

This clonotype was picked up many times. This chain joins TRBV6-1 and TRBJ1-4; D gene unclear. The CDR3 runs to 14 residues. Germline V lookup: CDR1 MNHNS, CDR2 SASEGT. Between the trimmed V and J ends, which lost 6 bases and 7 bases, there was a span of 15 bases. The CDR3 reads CASSEASSGEKLFF. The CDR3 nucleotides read TGTGCCAGCAGCGAGGCGTCTTCCGGTGAAAAACTGTTTTTT.

The CDR3 here is CASSNGDATGELFF. The CDR3 bases are TGTGCCAGCTCGAACGGGGACGCTACCGGGGAGCTGTTTTTT. This sequence joins TRBV7-7 and TRBJ2-2; either TRBD1 or TRBD2 may supply D (5 bases each). This CDR3 is built from 14 residues. CDR1 and CDR2 from the germline V gene are SSHAT and FNYEAQ (reference sequence). V dropped 8 bases and J dropped 5 bases, with 15 bases sitting between them.

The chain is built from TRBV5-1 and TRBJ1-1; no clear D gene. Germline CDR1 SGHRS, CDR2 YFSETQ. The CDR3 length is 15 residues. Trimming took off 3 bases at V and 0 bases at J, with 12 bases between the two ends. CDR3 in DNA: TGCGCCAGCAGCTACCTTGGCGGGGTGAACACTGAAGCTTTCTTT. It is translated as CASSYLGGVNTEAFF. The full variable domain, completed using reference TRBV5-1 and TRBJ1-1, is KAGVTQTPRYLIKTRGQQVTLSCSPISGHRSVSWYQQTPGQGLQFLFEYFSETQRNKGNFPGRFSGRQFSNSRSEMNVSTLELGDSALYLCASSYLGGVNTEAFFGQGTRLTVV.

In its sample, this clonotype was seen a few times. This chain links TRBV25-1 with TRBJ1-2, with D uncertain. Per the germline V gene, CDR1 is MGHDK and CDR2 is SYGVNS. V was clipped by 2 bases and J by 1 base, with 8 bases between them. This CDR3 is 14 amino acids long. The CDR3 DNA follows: TGTGCCAGCAGTGAAGTAGGAGATAACTATGGCTACACCTTC. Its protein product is CASSEVGDNYGYTF.

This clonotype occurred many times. This chain's CDR3 is CASSFEGGTDTQYF. The CDR3, as DNA: TGCGCCAGCAGCTTTGAGGGGGGCACAGATACGCAGTATTTT. V usage is TRBV5-1 and J usage is TRBJ2-3, with D maybe TRBD1 (6 bases). The germline V and J ends were trimmed by 2 bases and 1 base, with 8 bases remaining between them. The CDR3 extends over 14 amino acids. In germline, CDR1 is SGHRS, CDR2 YFSETQ.

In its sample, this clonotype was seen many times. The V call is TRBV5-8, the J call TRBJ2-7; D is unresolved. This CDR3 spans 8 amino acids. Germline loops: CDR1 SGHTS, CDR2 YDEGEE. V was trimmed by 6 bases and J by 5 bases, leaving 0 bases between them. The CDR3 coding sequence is TGTGCCAGCAACGAGCAGTACGTC. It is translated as CASNEQYV.

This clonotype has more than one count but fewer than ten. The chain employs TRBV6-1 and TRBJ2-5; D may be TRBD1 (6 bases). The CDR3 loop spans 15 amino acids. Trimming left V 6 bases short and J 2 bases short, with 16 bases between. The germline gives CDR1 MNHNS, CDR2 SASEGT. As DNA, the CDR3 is TGTGCCAGCAGCCCACGCCGGGACAAACAAGAGACCCAGTACTTC. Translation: CASSPRRDKQETQYF.

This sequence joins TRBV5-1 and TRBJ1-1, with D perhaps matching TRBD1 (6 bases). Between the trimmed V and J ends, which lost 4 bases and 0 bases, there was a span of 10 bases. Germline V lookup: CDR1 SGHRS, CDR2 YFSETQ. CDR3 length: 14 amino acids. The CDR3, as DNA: TGCGCCAGCAGCCCGGGGGGCGTGAACACTGAAGCTTTCTTT. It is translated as CASSPGGVNTEAFF.

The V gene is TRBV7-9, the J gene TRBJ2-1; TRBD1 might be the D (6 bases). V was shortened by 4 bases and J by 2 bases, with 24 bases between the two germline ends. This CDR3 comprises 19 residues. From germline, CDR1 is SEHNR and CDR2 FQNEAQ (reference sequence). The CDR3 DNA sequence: TGTGCCAGCAGCTCGGGCCTCCTCGGCTTGGACAGAGCCTACAATGAGCAGTTCTTC. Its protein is CASSSGLLGLDRAYNEQFF.

The CDR3 bases are TGTGCCATCAGTGAGGAAAGGGACACCGGGGAGCTGTTTTTT. This codes for CAISEERDTGELFF. This chain uses TRBV10-3 with TRBJ2-2; D ambiguous. The length of the CDR3 is 14 residues. V was pared by 2 bases and J by 3 bases, with 7 bases between. Germline V gene data show CDR1 as ENHRY and CDR2 as SYGVKD.

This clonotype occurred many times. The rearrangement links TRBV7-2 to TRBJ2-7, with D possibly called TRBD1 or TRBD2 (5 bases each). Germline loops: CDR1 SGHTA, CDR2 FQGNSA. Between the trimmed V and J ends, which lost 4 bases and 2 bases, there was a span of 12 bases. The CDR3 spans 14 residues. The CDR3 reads CASSSWTGPYEQYF. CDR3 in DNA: TGTGCCAGCAGCTCTTGGACGGGACCCTACGAGCAGTACTTC.

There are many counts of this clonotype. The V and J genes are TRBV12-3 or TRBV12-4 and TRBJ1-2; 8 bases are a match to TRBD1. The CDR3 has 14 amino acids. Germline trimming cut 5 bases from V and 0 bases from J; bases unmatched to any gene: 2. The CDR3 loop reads CASSRTGTNYGYTF. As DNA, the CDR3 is TGTGCCAGCAGTCGGACAGGGACTAACTATGGCTACACCTTC.

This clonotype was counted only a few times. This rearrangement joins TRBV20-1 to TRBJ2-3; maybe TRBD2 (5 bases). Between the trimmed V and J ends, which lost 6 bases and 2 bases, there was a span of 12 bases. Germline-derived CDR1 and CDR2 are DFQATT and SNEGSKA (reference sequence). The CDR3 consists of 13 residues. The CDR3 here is CSARTGFTDTQYF. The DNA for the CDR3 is TGCAGTGCAAGGACGGGGTTCACAGATACGCAGTATTTT.

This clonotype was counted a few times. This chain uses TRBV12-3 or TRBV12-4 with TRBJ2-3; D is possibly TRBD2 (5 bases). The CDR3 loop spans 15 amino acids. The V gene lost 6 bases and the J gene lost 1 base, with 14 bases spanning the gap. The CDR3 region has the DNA TGTGCCAGCAGCCCGCTTTTTAGCGGCACAGATACGCAGTATTTT. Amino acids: CASSPLFSGTDTQYF.

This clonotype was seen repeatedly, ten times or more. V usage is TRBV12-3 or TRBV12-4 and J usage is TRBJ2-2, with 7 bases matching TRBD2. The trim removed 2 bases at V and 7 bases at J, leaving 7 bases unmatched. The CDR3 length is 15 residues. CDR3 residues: CASSLFGLADGELFF. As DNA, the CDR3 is TGTGCCAGCAGTTTATTTGGCCTAGCGGACGGGGAGCTGTTTTTT.

The CDR3 spells CAISESRAGQETQYF. CDR3 bases: TGTGCCATCAGTGAGTCTCGGGCAGGCCAAGAGACCCAGTACTTC. V is TRBV10-3 and J is TRBJ2-5; D is ambiguous. The CDR3 covers 15 residues. Trimming cost V 0 bases and J 1 base, with 9 bases left between them. Germline V gene data show CDR1 as ENHRY and CDR2 as SYGVKD.

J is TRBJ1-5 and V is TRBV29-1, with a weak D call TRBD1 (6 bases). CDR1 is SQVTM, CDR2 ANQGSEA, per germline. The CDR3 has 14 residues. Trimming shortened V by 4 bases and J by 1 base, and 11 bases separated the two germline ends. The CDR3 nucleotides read TGCAGCGTTGCAGGGGTAGGAAGCAATCAGCCCCAGCATTTT. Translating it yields CSVAGVGSNQPQHF. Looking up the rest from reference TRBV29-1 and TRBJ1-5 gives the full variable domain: SAVISQKPSRDICQRGTSLTIQCQVDSQVTMMFWYRQQPGQSLTLIATANQGSEATYESGFVIDKFPISRPNLTFSTLTVSNMSPEDSSIYLCSVAGVGSNQPQHFGDGTRLSIL.

This CDR3 reads CSAILGGYSYEQYF. DNA of the CDR3: TGCAGTGCCATACTCGGGGGGTATTCCTACGAGCAGTACTTC. The chain employs TRBV20-1 and TRBJ2-7; 7 bases line up with TRBD2. CDR3 length equals 14 residues. Germline V lookup: CDR1 DFQATT, CDR2 SNEGSKA (reference sequence). Trimming cost V 6 bases and J 1 base; bases outside gene matches: 9.

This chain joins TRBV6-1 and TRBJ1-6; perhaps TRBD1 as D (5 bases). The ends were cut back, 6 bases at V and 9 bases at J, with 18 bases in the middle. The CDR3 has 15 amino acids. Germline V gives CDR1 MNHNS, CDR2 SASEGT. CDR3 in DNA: TGTGCCAGCAGGCCTACCAGGGAAACGAGTTCACCCCTCCACTTT. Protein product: CASRPTRETSSPLHF.

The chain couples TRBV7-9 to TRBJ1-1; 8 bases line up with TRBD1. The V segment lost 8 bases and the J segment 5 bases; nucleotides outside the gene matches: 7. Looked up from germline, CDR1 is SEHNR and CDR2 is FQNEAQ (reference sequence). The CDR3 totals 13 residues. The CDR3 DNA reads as TGTGCCAGCCTATGGACAGGGCAGACTGAAGCTTTCTTT. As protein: CASLWTGQTEAFF.

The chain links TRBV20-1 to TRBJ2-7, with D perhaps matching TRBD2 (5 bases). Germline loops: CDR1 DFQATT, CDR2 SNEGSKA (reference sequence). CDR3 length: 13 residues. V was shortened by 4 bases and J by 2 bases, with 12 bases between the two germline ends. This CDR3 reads CSAITGNTYEQYF. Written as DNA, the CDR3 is TGCAGTGCTATAACGGGAAACACCTACGAGCAGTACTTC.

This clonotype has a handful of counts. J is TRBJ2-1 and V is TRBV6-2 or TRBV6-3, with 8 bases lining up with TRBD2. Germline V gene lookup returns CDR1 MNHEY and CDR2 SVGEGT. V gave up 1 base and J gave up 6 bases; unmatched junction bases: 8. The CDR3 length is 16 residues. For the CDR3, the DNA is TGTGCCAGCAGTTACTATTCCGGGAGGGCCGGCAATGAGCAGTTCTTC. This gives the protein CASSYYSGRAGNEQFF.

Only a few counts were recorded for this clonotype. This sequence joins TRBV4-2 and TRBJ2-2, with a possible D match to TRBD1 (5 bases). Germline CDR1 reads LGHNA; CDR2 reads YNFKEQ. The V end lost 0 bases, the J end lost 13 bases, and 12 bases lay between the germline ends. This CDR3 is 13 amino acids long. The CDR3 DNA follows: TGTGCCAGCAGCCAAGATTTTTCGCAGGGGCTGTTTTTT. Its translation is CASSQDFSQGLFF.

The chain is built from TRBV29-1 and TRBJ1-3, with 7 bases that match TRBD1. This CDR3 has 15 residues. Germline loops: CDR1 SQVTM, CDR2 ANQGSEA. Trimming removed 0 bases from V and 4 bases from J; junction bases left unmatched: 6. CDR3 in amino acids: CSVEDPTGIGNTIYF. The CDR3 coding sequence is TGCAGCGTTGAAGATCCGACAGGGATCGGAAACACCATATATTTT.

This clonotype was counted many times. CDR3 sequence: CASSQDFGGFGNEQFF. The CDR3 region has the DNA TGTGCCAGCAGCCAAGATTTCGGAGGGTTTGGCAATGAGCAGTTCTTC. The V and J genes are TRBV3-1 and TRBJ2-1, with D possibly TRBD2 on 6 matching bases. V lost 0 bases and J 6 bases, leaving 15 bases between the germline ends. The germline V gene has CDR1 LGHDT and CDR2 YNNKEL (reference sequence). The CDR3 loop spans 16 amino acids.